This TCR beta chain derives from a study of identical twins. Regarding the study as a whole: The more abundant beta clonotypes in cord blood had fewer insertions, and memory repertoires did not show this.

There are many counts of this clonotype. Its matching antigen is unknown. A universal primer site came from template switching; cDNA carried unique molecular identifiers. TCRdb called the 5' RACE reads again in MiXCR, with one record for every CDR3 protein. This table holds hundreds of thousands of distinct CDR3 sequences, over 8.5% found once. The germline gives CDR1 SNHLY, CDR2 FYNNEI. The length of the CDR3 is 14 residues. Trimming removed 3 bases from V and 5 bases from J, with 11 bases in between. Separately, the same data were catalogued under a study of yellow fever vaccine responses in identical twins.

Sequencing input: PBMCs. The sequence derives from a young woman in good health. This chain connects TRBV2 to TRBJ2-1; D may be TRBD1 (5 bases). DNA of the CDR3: TGTGCCAGCAGTGATAGTCGACAGAACAATGAGCAGTTCTTC. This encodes CASSDSRQNNEQFF. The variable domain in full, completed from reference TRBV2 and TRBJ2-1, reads EPEVTQTPSHQVTQMGQEVILRCVPISNHLYFYWYRQILGQKVEFLVSFYNNEISEKSEIFDDQFSVERPDGSNFTLKIRSTKLEDSAMYFCASSDSRQNNEQFFGPGTRLTVL.